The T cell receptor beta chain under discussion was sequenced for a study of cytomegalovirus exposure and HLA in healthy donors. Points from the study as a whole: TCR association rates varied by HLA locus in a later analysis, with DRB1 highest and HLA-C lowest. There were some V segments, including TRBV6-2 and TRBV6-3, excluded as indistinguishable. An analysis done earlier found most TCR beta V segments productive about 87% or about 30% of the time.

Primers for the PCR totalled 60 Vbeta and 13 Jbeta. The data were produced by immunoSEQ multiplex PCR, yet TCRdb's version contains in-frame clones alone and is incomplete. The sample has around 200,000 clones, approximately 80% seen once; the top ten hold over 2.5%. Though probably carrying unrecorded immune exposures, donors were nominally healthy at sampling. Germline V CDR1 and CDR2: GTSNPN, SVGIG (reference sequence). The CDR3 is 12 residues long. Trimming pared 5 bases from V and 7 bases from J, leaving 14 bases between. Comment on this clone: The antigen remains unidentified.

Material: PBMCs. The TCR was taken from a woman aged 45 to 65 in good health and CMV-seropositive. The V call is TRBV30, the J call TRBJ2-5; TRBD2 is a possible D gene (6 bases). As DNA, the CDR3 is TGTGCCTGGGCGGAGGGTCGGGGGACCCAGTACTTC. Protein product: CAWAEGRGTQYF.